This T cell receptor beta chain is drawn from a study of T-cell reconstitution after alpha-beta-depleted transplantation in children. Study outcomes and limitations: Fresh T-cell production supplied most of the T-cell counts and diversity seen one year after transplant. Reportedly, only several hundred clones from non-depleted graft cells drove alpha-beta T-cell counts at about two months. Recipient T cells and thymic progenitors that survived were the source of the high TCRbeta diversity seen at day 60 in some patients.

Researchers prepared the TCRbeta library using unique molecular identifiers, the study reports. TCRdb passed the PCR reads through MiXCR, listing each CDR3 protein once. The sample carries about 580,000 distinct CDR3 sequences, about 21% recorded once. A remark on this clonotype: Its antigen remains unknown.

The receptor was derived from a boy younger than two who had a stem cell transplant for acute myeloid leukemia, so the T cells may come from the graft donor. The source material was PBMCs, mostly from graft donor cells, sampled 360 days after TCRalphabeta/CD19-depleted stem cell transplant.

DNA of the CDR3: TGCAGCGTACGGCCCCGAGGAGACACCGGGGAGCTGTTTTTT. Translating gives CSVRPRGDTGELFF. The V gene is TRBV29-1, the J gene TRBJ2-2, with D hard to call. CDR3 length equals 14 residues. Trimming left V 6 bases short and J 3 bases short, with 14 bases between. The germline CDR1 and CDR2 sequences are SQVTM and ANQGSEA.